The 18 T cell receptor beta chains listed next were all sequenced from one sample in a study of blood T cell repertoires in COVID-19. Only in-frame clones appear in the TCRdb table, and some are missing; sequencing was by immunoSEQ multiplex PCR. The sample holds approximately 200,000 clones, 85% seen once. The sample taken for sequencing was PBMCs or T cells enriched from blood (not recorded which). These receptors came from a middle-aged man who had recovered from COVID-19.

The chain couples TRBV4-2 to TRBJ2-7; 7 nucleotides line up with TRBD1. This CDR3 spans 12 amino acids. J was trimmed by 2 bases and V by 5 bases; bases with no gene match: 0. Per the germline V gene, CDR1 is LGHNA and CDR2 is YNFKEQ. CDR3 amino acids: CASSTGAYEQYF. In nucleotides, the CDR3 is TGTGCCAGCAGCACAGGGGCCTACGAGCAGTACTTC.

The rearrangement joins TRBV6-5 to TRBJ2-7, with a weak D call TRBD1 (5 bases). The CDR3 runs to 14 residues. V was cut by 2 bases and J by 2 bases, with 10 bases left in between. The germline gives CDR1 MNHEY, CDR2 SVGAGI. As DNA, the CDR3 is TGTGCCAGCAGTTACGCGGACAAGACCTACGAGCAGTACTTC. Encoded protein: CASSYADKTYEQYF.

This chain uses TRBV2 with TRBJ2-7; a possible D gene is TRBD2 (6 bases). CDR1 SNHLY and CDR2 FYNNEI come from the germline V gene. The CDR3 covers 15 residues. Trimming took off 4 bases at V and 0 bases at J, with 13 bases between the two ends. The CDR3, as DNA: TGTGCCAGCAGTGCGGACGGAGGGTACTCCTACGAGCAGTACTTC. It is translated as CASSADGGYSYEQYF.

The chain is built from TRBV7-2 and TRBJ2-7; 11 bases are shared with TRBD2. The CDR3 spans 14 residues. Germline assignment: CDR1 SGHTA and CDR2 FQGNSA. V shed 5 bases, J shed 3 bases, and the junction held 3 bases outside the gene matches. This CDR3 reads CASSKTSGSYEQYF. In DNA, the CDR3 is TGTGCCAGCAGCAAAACTAGCGGGAGCTACGAGCAGTACTTC.

This chain connects TRBV2 to TRBJ1-4; TRBD1 is a possible D gene (5 bases). CDR3 length equals 15 residues. Germline V lookup: CDR1 SNHLY, CDR2 FYNNEI. V was cut by 9 bases and J by 7 bases, with 21 bases left in between. The CDR3 DNA follows: TGTGCCAGTAGAGCCCAGGGTTCGGTCGGTGAAAAACTGTTTTTT. Encoded protein: CASRAQGSVGEKLFF.

The rearrangement joins TRBV29-1 to TRBJ1-2; the match to TRBD1 covers 9 bases. Germline values: CDR1 SQVTM, CDR2 ANQGSEA. V dropped 4 bases and J dropped 2; count of bases not matched to a gene: 5. The CDR3 has 14 amino acids. For the CDR3, the DNA is TGCAGCGTTGTCCGGACAGGGGCGAACTATGGCTACACCTTC. This sequence encodes CSVVRTGANYGYTF.

The rearrangement links TRBV28 to TRBJ1-5; D is perhaps TRBD1 (5 bases). Trimming took off 2 bases at V and 0 bases at J, with 8 bases between the two ends. The CDR3 is 15 residues long. Germline V gene lookup returns CDR1 MDHEN and CDR2 SYDVKM. The CDR3 DNA reads as TGTGCCAGCAGTTTAATGACAGATAGCAATCAGCCCCAGCATTTT. It encodes CASSLMTDSNQPQHF. Together with reference TRBV28 and TRBJ1-5, the CDR3 gives the full variable domain: DVKVTQSSRYLVKRTGEKVFLECVQDMDHENMFWYRQDPGLGLRLIYFSYDVKMKEKGDIPEGYSVSREKKERFSLILESASTNQTSMYLCASSLMTDSNQPQHFGDGTRLSIL.

V usage is TRBV7-9 and J usage is TRBJ2-5, with D possibly matching TRBD2 (5 bases). There are 12 residues in the CDR3. Germline V gene data show CDR1 as SEHNR and CDR2 as FQNEAQ (reference sequence). V was cut by 4 bases and J by 5 bases, with 8 bases left in between. The CDR3 DNA follows: TGTGCCAGCAGCTCATTAGCGGAGACCCAGTACTTC. Translating it yields CASSSLAETQYF.

The chain has TRBV29-1 and TRBJ1-2; no reliable D call. The CDR3 length is 14 residues. V was shortened by 3 bases and J by 0 bases, with 11 bases between the two germline ends. Germline CDR1 reads SQVTM; CDR2 reads ANQGSEA. The CDR3 reads CSVDPAEANYGYTF. The CDR3 nucleotides are TGCAGCGTTGATCCCGCGGAGGCTAACTATGGCTACACCTTC.

The chain recombines TRBV12-3 or TRBV12-4 with TRBJ2-7, with 8 bases fitting TRBD1. With V trimmed by 11 bases and J by 6 bases, 9 bases remained unmatched. This CDR3 has 12 residues. The CDR3 DNA reads as TGTGCCTCAGGGGGCGCTTGGGGCGAGCAGTACTTC. Amino acids: CASGGAWGEQYF.

The chain combines TRBV6-1 with TRBJ2-1, with 7 positions matching TRBD1. The CDR3 totals 15 residues. Germline V lookup: CDR1 MNHNS, CDR2 SASEGT. With 3 bases clipped from V and 0 bases from J, the junction kept 2 bases outside the gene matches. The DNA for the CDR3 is TGTGCCAGCAGTGACGAGGGGGCCTCCTACAATGAGCAGTTCTTC. Amino acids: CASSDEGASYNEQFF.

The chain is built from TRBV7-9 and TRBJ1-3, with a tentative D call TRBD1 (6 bases). There are 14 residues in the CDR3. Germline-derived CDR1 and CDR2 are SEHNR and FQNEAQ (reference sequence). The V gene lost 5 bases and the J gene lost 3 bases, with 11 bases spanning the gap. This CDR3 is CASSDQGFGNTIYF. The CDR3 nucleotides read TGTGCCAGCAGCGACCAGGGGTTTGGAAACACCATATATTTT. The full variable domain, rest sourced from reference TRBV7-9 and TRBJ1-3, is DTGVSQNPRHKITKRGQNVTFRCDPISEHNRLYWYRQTLGQGPEFLTYFQNEAQLEKSRLLSDRFSAERPKGSFSTLEIQRTEQGDSAMYLCASSDQGFGNTIYFGEGSWLTVV.

This chain connects TRBV4-1 to TRBJ2-7; D might be TRBD2 (6 bases). This CDR3 comprises 15 residues. Germline V lookup: CDR1 MGHRA, CDR2 YSYEKL. V lost 0 bases, J lost 7 bases, and 16 bases lay in between. The CDR3 spells CASSQESGRMSEQYF. The CDR3 DNA follows: TGCGCCAGCAGCCAAGAATCCGGGAGAATGAGTGAGCAGTACTTC.

J is TRBJ2-7 and V is TRBV30; D is perhaps TRBD2 (5 bases). V gave up 5 bases and J gave up 13 bases, with 27 bases separating them. This CDR3 is built from 14 residues. Germline V CDR1 and CDR2: GTSNPN, SVGIG (reference sequence). The CDR3 here is CAWDLPLRGPFRYF. The CDR3 DNA reads as TGTGCCTGGGATCTCCCCCTTCGAGGGCCCTTCAGATACTTC.

The rearrangement uses TRBV5-4 and TRBJ2-5; 8 nucleotides agree with TRBD1. The germline CDR1 and CDR2 sequences are SGHNT and YYREEE (reference sequence). The V gene end was trimmed by 3 bases and the J gene end by 2 bases; junction bases not matched to a gene: 3. This CDR3 is 14 amino acids long. The CDR3 DNA reads TGTGCCAGCAGCTCCTGGACAGGGCAAGAGACCCAGTACTTC. Amino acids: CASSSWTGQETQYF.

Details on this clone: An end of the junction does not agree with germline; a read error may underlie this. J is TRBJ1-1 and V is TRBV6-2 or TRBV6-3; TRBD1 might be the D (5 bases). CDR1 MNHEY and CDR2 SVGEGT come from the germline V gene. The CDR3 length is 14 residues. As DNA, the CDR3 is TGTGTCAGCAGTAACCCAGGGCAACACACTGAAGCTTTCTTT. It specifies CVSSNPGQHTEAFF.

This clone has just one count. The genes are TRBV4-1 and TRBJ2-2; D gene ambiguous. V lost 1 base and J 1 base, leaving 7 bases between the germline ends. This CDR3 region has 15 residues. From germline, CDR1 is MGHRA and CDR2 YSYEKL. The CDR3 reads CASSQGHQNTGELFF. DNA for the CDR3: TGCGCCAGCAGCCAAGGACACCAGAACACCGGGGAGCTGTTTTTT.

This chain joins TRBV6-5 and TRBJ1-6; 9 bases fit TRBD1. The CDR3 has 15 residues. V dropped 6 bases and J dropped 6; count of bases not matched to a gene: 6. Germline lookup yields CDR1 MNHEY and CDR2 SVGAGI. The CDR3 is CASRGRDRVNSPLHF. The CDR3 DNA reads TGTGCCAGCAGAGGTCGGGACAGGGTTAATTCACCCCTCCACTTT.